This TCR beta chain was sequenced during a study of T-cell memory formation after mild COVID-19. Findings and limits, study-wide: Second-wave clones that peaked on day 37 lacked confirmed SARS-CoV-2 specificity. Cross-reactive memory apparently joined, as some responding clones appeared in pre-infection memory.

Each CDR3 protein gets one entry after TCRdb re-called the 5' RACE reads with MiXCR. Of roughly 450,000 distinct CDR3 sequences detected, roughly 18% appear once; the ten largest clones hold 9% to 15%. This clonotype appeared a few times. The antigen is unknown. CDR3 length equals 16 residues. V trimming: 8 bases; J trimming: 6 bases; junction bases outside the gene matches: 14. The germline V gene has CDR1 ENHRY and CDR2 SYGVKD. The rearrangement links TRBV10-3 to TRBJ2-1, with 9 bases that match TRBD2. The TCR comes from an adult woman who had mild COVID-19 (a few samples of this study predate the infection). Cell type and time point are not known. The sequenced material came from PBMCs or a T cell subset sorted from them (not recorded which). The CDR3: CAIQDSGGSAGNEQFF. The CDR3 bases are TGTGCCATCCAAGACAGCGGGGGGTCGGCTGGCAATGAGCAGTTCTTC.